This TCR beta chain was sequenced for a study of T cell repertoires in cytomegalovirus infection. Turning to the study itself: Shared public TCR beta signatures pointed to both CMV infection and a matching HLA type. Study-wide findings and caveats: The ex vivo response showed dominance by HLA-C-restricted CMV-specific TCR beta clonotypes. Carriers of CMV plus the relevant HLA were identified by cumulative public TCR beta family frequency.

V was trimmed by 1 base and J by 5 bases, leaving 11 bases between them. The CDR3 length is 14 residues. Germline CDR1 SGHTA, CDR2 FQGNSA. This clonotype was recorded at least ten times. Antigen: not known. One entry per CDR3 protein, called by TCRdb with MiXCR from the reads. The sample records about 300,000 distinct CDR3 sequences, about 9.2% being singletons. The chain couples TRBV7-2 to TRBJ1-1, with D unresolved. The sequence derives from a human donor in good health (CMV status not recorded). Some clones in this sample may be carry-over from other donors' samples. Material for sequencing was PBMCs. The CDR3 region has the DNA TGTGCCAGCAGCTTAGAAGGGTTAGGTACTGAAGCTTTCTTT. This sequence encodes CASSLEGLGTEAFF.